One sample yielded the 32 T cell receptor beta chains listed below, sequenced in a study of blood T cell repertoires in COVID-19. Sequencing was performed with immunoSEQ multiplex PCR; in TCRdb, only in-frame clones are kept and a portion is missing. The table shows about 200,000 clones, with more than 65% occurring only once. The sequenced sample was PBMCs or T cells enriched from blood (not recorded which). The receptors stem from a man between 40 and 49 years old who had recovered from COVID-19.

This chain links TRBV6-2 or TRBV6-3 with TRBJ1-2, with 7 positions matching TRBD1. CDR1 MNHEY and CDR2 SVGEGT come from the germline V gene. V was clipped by 6 bases and J by 6 bases; unmatched bases: 7. CDR3 length: 13 amino acids. The CDR3 protein is CASSLGQGDGYTF. The CDR3 nucleotides are TGTGCCAGCAGCCTCGGGCAGGGGGATGGCTACACCTTC.

V and J are TRBV19 and TRBJ1-5; D may be TRBD1 (5 bases). Trimming pared 3 bases from V and 6 bases from J, leaving 18 bases between. CDR1 is LNHDA and CDR2 is SQIVND in the germline V gene (reference sequence). The CDR3 runs to 16 residues. As DNA, the CDR3 is TGTGCCAGTAGTATGCTTTGGGGCGGCGATACTCAGCCCCAGCATTTT. Translating gives CASSMLWGGDTQPQHF.

This chain joins TRBV4-2 and TRBJ2-1, with TRBD2 identical over 8 bases. There are 21 residues in the CDR3. V was pared by 4 bases and J by 2 bases, with 22 bases of the junction left unmatched. CDR1 is LGHNA and CDR2 is YNFKEQ in the germline V gene. The CDR3 protein is CASSPLLGGGTSSRPYNEQFF. The CDR3 DNA reads TGTGCCAGCAGCCCCCTCTTAGGCGGGGGGACCTCCAGCCGCCCCTACAATGAGCAGTTCTTC.

The chain has TRBV6-6 and TRBJ1-1; 7 nucleotides agree with TRBD1. CDR3 length: 16 residues. The J segment lost 0 bases and the V segment lost 6 bases, leaving 10 bases of the junction unmatched. Germline V gene data show CDR1 as MNHNY and CDR2 as SVGAGI (reference sequence). In DNA form, the CDR3 reads TGTGCCAGCAGACCCTGGGACAGATCATTGAACACTGAAGCTTTCTTT. Protein sequence: CASRPWDRSLNTEAFF.

V usage is TRBV29-1 and J usage is TRBJ2-1; 10 positions match TRBD2. J lost 9 bases, V lost 7 bases, and 15 bases had no gene match. Germline values: CDR1 SQVTM, CDR2 ANQGSEA. The CDR3 length is 15 residues. In nucleotides, the CDR3 is TGCAGCGCCGACCCGGCTAGCGGGGGAGATGCTGAGCAGTTCTTC. Translating it yields CSADPASGGDAEQFF.

This clone was detected once. J is TRBJ2-7 and V is TRBV5-4, with 7 bases matching TRBD2. CDR1 and CDR2 from the germline V gene are SGHNT and YYREEE (reference sequence). The ends lost 5 bases at V and 3 bases at J; junction bases unmatched: 8. This CDR3 is 14 amino acids long. The CDR3 spells CASSAHSGLYEQYF. CDR3 DNA: TGTGCCAGCAGTGCCCATAGCGGGCTCTACGAGCAGTACTTC.

The J gene is TRBJ2-2, the V gene TRBV28, with 10 nucleotides matching TRBD1. Trimming removed 7 bases from V and 4 bases from J; junction bases left unmatched: 3. The CDR3 spans 14 residues. Germline V gene data show CDR1 as MDHEN and CDR2 as SYDVKM. The CDR3 loop is CASTRTGGTGELFF. The DNA of the CDR3 is TGTGCCAGCACCCGGACAGGGGGCACCGGGGAGCTGTTTTTT.

The chain carries TRBV18 and TRBJ2-7, with 7 nucleotides matching TRBD1. The V gene end was trimmed by 0 bases and the J gene end by 1 base; junction bases not matched to a gene: 3. The CDR3 contains 15 residues. The germline V gene has CDR1 KGHSH and CDR2 LQKENI. CDR3 amino acids: CASSPPNRGSYEQYF. DNA of the CDR3: TGTGCCAGCTCACCACCGAACAGGGGTTCCTACGAGCAGTACTTC.

This chain links TRBV7-9 with TRBJ2-2; the match to TRBD2 covers 7 bases. This CDR3 has 17 residues. Germline CDR1 is SEHNR and CDR2 is FQNEAQ (reference sequence). V lost 1 base, J lost 5 bases, and 10 bases stayed unmatched. For the CDR3, the DNA is TGTGCCAGCAGCTTAGATGGAATACTAGCGACGACCGGGGAGCTGTTTTTT. Its translation is CASSLDGILATTGELFF.

The chain links TRBV1 to TRBJ2-7; the table's D call TRBD2 went unverified against the DNA. TRBV1 is a pseudogene. The CDR3 loop spans 18 amino acids. The CDR3 protein is CTSSGRVPLAGDSYEQYF. CDR3 bases: TGCACCAGCAGCGGACGCGTCCCCCTAGCGGGCGATTCCTACGAGCAGTACTTC.

This clone was observed once. V usage is TRBV2 and J usage is TRBJ1-1; 7 bases match TRBD1. The germline gives CDR1 SNHLY, CDR2 FYNNEI. J gave up 0 bases and V 10 bases, and 5 bases lay outside the gene matches. The CDR3 is made up of 13 amino acids. In DNA, the CDR3 is TGTGCCAACCCGACAGGGCTGAACACTGAAGCTTTCTTT. Translated, it gives CANPTGLNTEAFF.

This clone was counted a few times. The genes are TRBV4-2 and TRBJ1-1, with unresolved D. CDR1 and CDR2 from the germline V gene are LGHNA and YNFKEQ. The CDR3 is 13 residues long. Trimming pared 6 bases from V and 1 base from J, leaving 9 bases between. CDR3 protein: CASSRTSNTEAFF. The CDR3 DNA sequence: TGTGCCAGCAGTCGTACATCGAACACTGAAGCTTTCTTT.

This clone was found a few times. The chain recombines TRBV2 with TRBJ2-1, with D perhaps matching TRBD2 (5 bases). Trimming left V 3 bases short and J 3 bases short, with 12 bases between. Germline V CDR1 and CDR2: SNHLY, FYNNEI. The CDR3 sequence is 15 residues long. CDR3 sequence reads: CASSEDWSDYNEQFF. Here the CDR3 DNA reads TGTGCCAGCAGTGAGGACTGGAGCGACTACAATGAGCAGTTCTTC.

The chain couples TRBV11-2 to TRBJ1-1; 8 bases are shared with TRBD1. Germline assignment: CDR1 SGHAT and CDR2 FQNNGV. The CDR3 is 16 amino acids. V trimming: 6 bases; J trimming: 10 bases; junction bases outside the gene matches: 19. CDR3 DNA sequence: TGTGCCAGCAGTCCTGGACAGGGAAGAGGGGGTAGTGTAGCTTTCTTT. This translates into CASSPGQGRGGSVAFF.

V usage is TRBV3-1 (or the pseudogene TRBV3-2) and J usage is TRBJ1-4, with D maybe TRBD1 (6 bases). Germline CDR1 is LGHDT and CDR2 is YNNKEL (reference sequence). The CDR3 is made up of 17 amino acids. Between the trimmed V and J ends, which lost 1 base and 4 bases, there was a span of 16 bases. The CDR3 is CASSQGPTGPYNEKLFF. CDR3 nucleotides: TGTGCCAGCAGCCAAGGTCCCACAGGGCCATATAATGAAAAACTGTTTTTT.

The chain has TRBV5-5 and TRBJ2-7, with 13 bases fitting TRBD2. V shed 0 bases, J shed 2 bases, and the junction held 5 bases outside the gene matches. The CDR3 is made up of 17 amino acids. CDR1 and CDR2 (germline): SGHKS, YYEKEE (reference sequence). In DNA, the CDR3 is TGTGCCAGCAGCTTGGGACTAGCGGGGGGTCTAACCTACGAGCAGTACTTC. Amino acids: CASSLGLAGGLTYEQYF.

This chain joins TRBV2 and TRBJ1-2; D is possibly TRBD1 (6 bases). This CDR3 contains 15 residues. The germline gives CDR1 SNHLY, CDR2 FYNNEI. The V end lost 3 bases, the J end lost 4 bases, and 15 bases lay between the germline ends. The CDR3 sequence is CASSDLGAGGYGYTF. The DNA for the CDR3 is TGTGCCAGCAGTGATTTGGGGGCAGGAGGCTATGGCTACACCTTC.

J is TRBJ2-3 and V is TRBV18; 8 positions match TRBD1. With 5 bases clipped from V and 4 bases from J, the junction kept 8 bases outside the gene matches. Germline-derived CDR1 and CDR2 are KGHSH and LQKENI. The CDR3 runs 15 residues. Written as DNA, the CDR3 is TGTGCCAGCTCAACAAATCAGGGGGCGCCAGATACGCAGTATTTT. This encodes CASSTNQGAPDTQYF. The entire variable domain, with the rest obtained from reference TRBV18 and TRBJ2-3, is as follows: NAGVMQNPRHLVRRRGQEARLRCSPMKGHSHVYWYRQLPEEGLKFMVYLQKENIIDESGMPKERFSAEFPKEGPSILRIQQVVRGDSAAYFCASSTNQGAPDTQYFGPGTRLTVL.

This chain links TRBV4-2 with TRBJ1-6; 12 bases align to TRBD1. The CDR3 is made up of 21 amino acids. The germline gives CDR1 LGHNA, CDR2 YNFKEQ. V lost 3 bases and J lost 0; bases outside the gene matches: 12. CDR3 in DNA: TGTGCCAGCAGCCAGGCTCTTAGAGGGACAGGGGGCAGCTCCTATAATTCACCCCTCCACTTT. This codes for CASSQALRGTGGSSYNSPLHF.

This chain connects TRBV5-4 to TRBJ1-2, with 9 bases identical to TRBD1. Germline CDR1 reads SGHNT; CDR2 reads YYREEE (reference sequence). J lost 8 bases, V lost 5 bases, and 16 bases had no gene match. This CDR3 comprises 16 residues. CDR3 residues: CASRTDRGWGFRGYTF. In DNA form, the CDR3 reads TGTGCCAGCAGAACGGACAGGGGTTGGGGTTTTCGAGGCTACACCTTC.

The CDR3 protein is CASSYGTGYDEQYF. The CDR3 coding sequence is TGTGCCAGCAGCTACGGGACAGGGTATGACGAGCAGTACTTC. The chain employs TRBV9 and TRBJ2-7, with 9 bases lining up with TRBD1. This CDR3 spans 14 amino acids. V was pared by 4 bases and J by 5 bases, with 7 bases of the junction left unmatched. Per the germline V gene, CDR1 is SGDLS and CDR2 is YYNGEE.

This clone was detected once. Here the CDR3 DNA reads TGTGCCAGTAGTCCCGGGAGGGGGCTCAAACGGAATGGCTACACCTTC. Translating it yields CASSPGRGLKRNGYTF. J is TRBJ1-2 and V is TRBV19, with 7 bases lining up with TRBD1. The CDR3 is 16 amino acids. The germline gives CDR1 LNHDA, CDR2 SQIVND (reference sequence). V dropped 5 bases and J dropped 6; count of bases not matched to a gene: 15.

The chain employs TRBV6-5 and TRBJ2-3; D not resolved. Trimming stripped 6 bases from V and 3 bases from J, with 7 bases between. The CDR3 length is 12 residues. In germline, CDR1 is MNHEY, CDR2 SVGAGI. CDR3 DNA: TGTGCCAGCAGCCCCTCGACAGATACGCAGTATTTT. Translation gives CASSPSTDTQYF.

The genes are TRBV4-2 and TRBJ2-1; 14 positions match TRBD2. The germline gives CDR1 LGHNA, CDR2 YNFKEQ. The CDR3 contains 19 residues. Unmatched junction bases numbered 11, after V lost 4 bases and J lost 3 bases. The CDR3 bases are TGTGCCAGCAGCCCAAGTCCGGGACTAGCGGGGGCCGGCTACAATGAGCAGTTCTTC. Translated, it gives CASSPSPGLAGAGYNEQFF.

The chain couples TRBV6-4 to TRBJ1-2; D is uncertain. V shed 2 bases and J shed 0 bases, with 10 bases lying between them. The CDR3 is 15 amino acids. Germline-derived CDR1 and CDR2 are MRHNA and SNTAGT. For the CDR3, the DNA is TGTGCCAGCAGTGACACAGCAGAAGCTAACTATGGCTACACCTTC. It encodes CASSDTAEANYGYTF.

This clone was observed a few times. This chain joins TRBV5-6 and TRBJ1-1; D might be TRBD1 (5 bases). Deletions cut 3 bases from V and 4 bases from J, with 16 bases between. CDR3 length: 15 residues. From germline, CDR1 is SGHDT and CDR2 YYEEEE. CDR3 residues: CASSSLSQGGTEAFF. CDR3 DNA: TGTGCCAGCAGCTCTCTATCGCAGGGCGGCACTGAAGCTTTCTTT. Variable domain in full (rest from reference TRBV5-6 and TRBJ1-1): DAGVTQSPTHLIKTRGQQVTLRCSPKSGHDTVSWYQQALGQGPQFIFQYYEEEERQRGNFPDRFSGHQFPNYSSELNVNALLLGDSALYLCASSSLSQGGTEAFFGQGTRLTVV.

The chain employs TRBV3-1 (or the pseudogene TRBV3-2) and TRBJ1-1, with 8 bases lining up with TRBD1. The CDR3 totals 13 residues. Germline-derived CDR1 and CDR2 are LGHDT and YNNKEL (reference sequence). V shed 0 bases, J shed 8 bases, and the junction held 2 bases outside the gene matches. The CDR3 nucleotides are TGTGCCAGCAGCCAAGACCGGGACAGGGAAGCTTTCTTT. It yields the protein CASSQDRDREAFF.

This rearrangement joins TRBV7-6 to TRBJ1-1; 10 nucleotides align to TRBD1. In germline, CDR1 is SGHVS, CDR2 FNYEAQ. The length of the CDR3 is 15 residues. The J segment lost 6 bases and the V segment lost 5 bases, leaving 9 bases of the junction unmatched. The CDR3 here is CASSQGTGEQAEAFF. DNA of the CDR3: TGTGCCAGCAGCCAAGGGACAGGGGAACAAGCTGAAGCTTTCTTT. The variable domain in full, completed from reference TRBV7-6 and TRBJ1-1, reads GAGVSQSPRYKVTKRGQDVALRCDPISGHVSLYWYRQALGQGPEFLTYFNYEAQQDKSGLPNDRFSAERPEGSISTLTIQRTEQRDSAMYRCASSQGTGEQAEAFFGQGTRLTVV.

The J gene is TRBJ1-2, the V gene TRBV23-1; TRBD1 agrees at 7 bases. TRBV23-1 qualifies as an ORF whose function is uncertain. After removal of 6 bases from V and 3 bases from J, the junction contained 7 bases not matched to a gene. The CDR3 has 14 amino acids. CDR3 coding DNA: TGCGCCAGCAGGAACGGGGACAGAGACTATGGCTACACCTTC. Its protein product is CASRNGDRDYGYTF.

This rearrangement joins TRBV27 to TRBJ1-2, with a tentative D call TRBD1 (6 bases). Germline V gene data show CDR1 as MNHEY and CDR2 as SMNVEV (reference sequence). V was clipped by 6 bases and J by 4 bases, with 18 bases between them. The CDR3 totals 15 residues. The CDR3 coding sequence is TGTGCCAGCAGCCTCAATCACAGGGAGGGCTATGGCTACACCTTC. Encoded protein: CASSLNHREGYGYTF.

This chain connects TRBV14 to TRBJ1-1, with D perhaps matching TRBD1 (6 bases). Trimming shortened V by 3 bases and J by 3 bases, and 14 bases separated the two germline ends. This CDR3 region has 15 residues. Germline-derived CDR1 and CDR2 are SGHDN and FVKESK. The CDR3 nucleotides are TGTGCCAGCAGCCACTACAGGGTGCCGGACACTGAAGCTTTCTTT. It specifies CASSHYRVPDTEAFF.

This clone was counted only a few times. The genes are TRBV2 and TRBJ1-2, with a possible D match to TRBD1 (6 bases). V was shortened by 6 bases and J by 6 bases, with 11 bases between the two germline ends. In germline, CDR1 is SNHLY, CDR2 FYNNEI. There are 12 residues in the CDR3. CDR3 coding DNA: TGTGCCAGCAGCACAGGGCCGAATGGCTACACCTTC. This gives the protein CASSTGPNGYTF.